This paragraph covers one TCR beta chain sequence. Its antigen is currently unknown. This CDR3 contains 15 residues. The V gene's germline CDR1 is SEHNR and CDR2 FQNEAQ (reference sequence). The V gene lost 5 bases and the J gene lost 0 bases, with 11 bases spanning the gap. Use of 60 Vbeta and 13 Jbeta primers characterized the PCR. Profiled with immunoSEQ multiplex PCR; TCRdb holds only in-frame clones, not every one. The sample consists of 85,000 to 100,000 clones, around 76% of them appearing once. The data are from a study of cytomegalovirus exposure and HLA in healthy donors. Study-wide results and limits: A reported reduction in N-insertions relative to the approximately 670-donor mean was seen in an Asian-associated ancestry cluster in a later analysis. Most of the TCR beta V segments (in an earlier analysis) were productive either about 87% or about 30% of the time. According to the study, roughly 160 TCR beta chains were cytomegalovirus-associated.

The source is a human donor in good health. The chain couples TRBV7-9 to TRBJ2-1, with D unresolved. Sample: PBMCs. CDR3 bases: TGTGCCAGCAGCCCTGGCGGAAACTCCTACAATGAGCAGTTCTTC. Protein: CASSPGGNSYNEQFF.